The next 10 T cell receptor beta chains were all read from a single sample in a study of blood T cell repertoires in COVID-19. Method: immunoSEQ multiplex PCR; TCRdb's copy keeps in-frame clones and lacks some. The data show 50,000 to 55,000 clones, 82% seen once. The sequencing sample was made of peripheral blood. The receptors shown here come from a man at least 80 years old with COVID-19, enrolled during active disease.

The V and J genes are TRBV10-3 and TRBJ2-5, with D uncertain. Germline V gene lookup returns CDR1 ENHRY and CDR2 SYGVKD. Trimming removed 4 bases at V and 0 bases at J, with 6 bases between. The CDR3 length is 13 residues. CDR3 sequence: CAISGENQETQYF. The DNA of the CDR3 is TGTGCCATCAGTGGAGAAAACCAAGAGACCCAGTACTTC.

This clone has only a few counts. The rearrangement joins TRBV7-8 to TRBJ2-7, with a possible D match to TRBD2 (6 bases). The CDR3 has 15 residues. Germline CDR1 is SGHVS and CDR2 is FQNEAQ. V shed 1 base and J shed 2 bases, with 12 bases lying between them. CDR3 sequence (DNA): TGTGCCAGCAGCTTAGGGCAGGGAGGCCCCTACGAGCAGTACGTC. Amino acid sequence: CASSLGQGGPYEQYV.

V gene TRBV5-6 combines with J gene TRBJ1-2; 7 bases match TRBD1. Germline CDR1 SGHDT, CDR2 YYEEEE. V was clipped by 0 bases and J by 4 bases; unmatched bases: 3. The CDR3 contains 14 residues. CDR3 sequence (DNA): TGTGCCAGCAGCTTGGGACAGGGAGGCTATGGCTACACCTTC. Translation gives CASSLGQGGYGYTF. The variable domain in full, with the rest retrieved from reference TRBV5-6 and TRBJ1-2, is DAGVTQSPTHLIKTRGQQVTLRCSPKSGHDTVSWYQQALGQGPQFIFQYYEEEERQRGNFPDRFSGHQFPNYSSELNVNALLLGDSALYLCASSLGQGGYGYTFGSGTRLTVV.

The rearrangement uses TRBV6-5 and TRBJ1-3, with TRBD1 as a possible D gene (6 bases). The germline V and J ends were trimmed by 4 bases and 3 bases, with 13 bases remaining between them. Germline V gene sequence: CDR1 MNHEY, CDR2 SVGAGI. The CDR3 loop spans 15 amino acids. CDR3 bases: TGTGCCAGCAGTTCCCTCACAGGGATTGGAAACACCATATATTTT. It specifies CASSSLTGIGNTIYF.

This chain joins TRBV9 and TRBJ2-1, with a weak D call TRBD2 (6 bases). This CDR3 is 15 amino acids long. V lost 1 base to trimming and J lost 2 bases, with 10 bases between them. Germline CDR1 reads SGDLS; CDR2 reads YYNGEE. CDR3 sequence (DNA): TGTGCCAGCAGCGTAAGCGGGCCACCCTACAATGAGCAGTTCTTC. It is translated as CASSVSGPPYNEQFF.

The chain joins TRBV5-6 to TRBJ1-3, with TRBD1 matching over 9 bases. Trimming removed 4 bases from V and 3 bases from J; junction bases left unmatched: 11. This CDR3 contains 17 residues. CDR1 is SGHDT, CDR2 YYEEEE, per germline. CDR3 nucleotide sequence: TGTGCCAGCAGCCGTACACAGGGGGCGCAGGTTGGAAACACCATATATTTT. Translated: CASSRTQGAQVGNTIYF. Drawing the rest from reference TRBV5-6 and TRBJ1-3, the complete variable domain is DAGVTQSPTHLIKTRGQQVTLRCSPKSGHDTVSWYQQALGQGPQFIFQYYEEEERQRGNFPDRFSGHQFPNYSSELNVNALLLGDSALYLCASSRTQGAQVGNTIYFGEGSWLTVV.

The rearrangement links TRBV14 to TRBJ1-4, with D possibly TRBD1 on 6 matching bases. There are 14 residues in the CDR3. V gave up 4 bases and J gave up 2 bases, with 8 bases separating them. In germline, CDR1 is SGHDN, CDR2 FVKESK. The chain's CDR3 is CASSPRGTNEKLFF. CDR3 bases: TGTGCCAGCAGCCCGAGGGGGACTAATGAAAAACTGTTTTTT.

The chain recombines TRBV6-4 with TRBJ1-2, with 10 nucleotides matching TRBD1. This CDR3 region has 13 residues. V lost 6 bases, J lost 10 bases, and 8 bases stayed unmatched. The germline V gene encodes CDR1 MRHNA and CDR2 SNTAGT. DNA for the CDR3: TGTGCCAGCAGCGCCCGGACAGGGGGGGACTACACCTTC. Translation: CASSARTGGDYTF.

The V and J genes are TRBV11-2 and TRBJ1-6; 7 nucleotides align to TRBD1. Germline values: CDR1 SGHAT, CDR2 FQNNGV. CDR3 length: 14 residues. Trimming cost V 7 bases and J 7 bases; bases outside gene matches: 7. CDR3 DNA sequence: TGTGCCAGCACCCCTACAGGGGTCAATTCACCCCTCCACTTT. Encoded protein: CASTPTGVNSPLHF. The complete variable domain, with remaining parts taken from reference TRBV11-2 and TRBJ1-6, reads EAGVAQSPRYKIIEKRQSVAFWCNPISGHATLYWYQQILGQGPKLLIQFQNNGVVDDSQLPKDRFSAERLKGVDSTLKIQPAKLEDSAVYLCASTPTGVNSPLHFGNGTRLTVT.

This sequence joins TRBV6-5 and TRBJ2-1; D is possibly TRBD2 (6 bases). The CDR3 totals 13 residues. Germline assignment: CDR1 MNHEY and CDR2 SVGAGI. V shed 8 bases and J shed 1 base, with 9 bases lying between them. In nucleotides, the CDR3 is TGTGCCAGCCGACTAGTTTCCTACAATGAGCAGTTCTTC. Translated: CASRLVSYNEQFF.